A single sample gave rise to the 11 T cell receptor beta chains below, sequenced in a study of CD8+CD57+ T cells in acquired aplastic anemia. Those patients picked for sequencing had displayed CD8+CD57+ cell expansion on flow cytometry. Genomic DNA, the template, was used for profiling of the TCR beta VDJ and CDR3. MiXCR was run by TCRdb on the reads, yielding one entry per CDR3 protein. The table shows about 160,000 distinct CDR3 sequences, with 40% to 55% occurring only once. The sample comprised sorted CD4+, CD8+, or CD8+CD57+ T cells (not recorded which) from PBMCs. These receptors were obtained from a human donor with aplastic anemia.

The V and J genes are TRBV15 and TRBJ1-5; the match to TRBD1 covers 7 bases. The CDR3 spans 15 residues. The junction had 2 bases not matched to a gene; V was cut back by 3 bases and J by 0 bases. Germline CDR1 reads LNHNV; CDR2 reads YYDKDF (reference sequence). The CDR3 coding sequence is TGTGCCACCAGCAGGGACAGGACTAGCAATCAGCCCCAGCATTTT. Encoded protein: CATSRDRTSNQPQHF.

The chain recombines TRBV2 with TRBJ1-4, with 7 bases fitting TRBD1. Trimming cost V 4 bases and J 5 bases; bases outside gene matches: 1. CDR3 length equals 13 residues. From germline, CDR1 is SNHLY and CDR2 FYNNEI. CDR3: CASSAGGNEKLFF. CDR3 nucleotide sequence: TGTGCCAGCAGTGCAGGGGGGAATGAAAAACTGTTTTTT.

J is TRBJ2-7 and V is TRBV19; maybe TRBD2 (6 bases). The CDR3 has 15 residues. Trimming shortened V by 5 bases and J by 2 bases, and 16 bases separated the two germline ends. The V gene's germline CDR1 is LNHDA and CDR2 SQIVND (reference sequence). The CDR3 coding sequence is TGTGCCAGTAGTCCCAAAGCGGGCCCGCCCTACGAGCAGTACTTC. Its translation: CASSPKAGPPYEQYF. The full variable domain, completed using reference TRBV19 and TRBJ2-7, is DGGITQSPKYLFRKEGQNVTLSCEQNLNHDAMYWYRQDPGQGLRLIYYSQIVNDFQKGDIAEGYSVSREKKESFPLTVTSAQKNPTAFYLCASSPKAGPPYEQYFGPGTRLTVT.

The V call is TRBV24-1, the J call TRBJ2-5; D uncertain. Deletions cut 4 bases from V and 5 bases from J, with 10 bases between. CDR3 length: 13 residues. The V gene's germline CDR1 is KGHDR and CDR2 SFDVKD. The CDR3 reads CATSEFYGETQYF. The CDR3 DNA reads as TGTGCCACCAGTGAATTCTATGGCGAGACCCAGTACTTC.

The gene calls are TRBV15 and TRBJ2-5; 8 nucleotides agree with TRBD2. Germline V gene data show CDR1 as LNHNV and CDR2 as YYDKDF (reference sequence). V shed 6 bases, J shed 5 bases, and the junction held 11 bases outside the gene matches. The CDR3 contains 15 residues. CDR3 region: CATSRLSGSWETQYF. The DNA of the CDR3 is TGTGCCACCAGTAGATTGAGCGGGAGCTGGGAGACCCAGTACTTC.

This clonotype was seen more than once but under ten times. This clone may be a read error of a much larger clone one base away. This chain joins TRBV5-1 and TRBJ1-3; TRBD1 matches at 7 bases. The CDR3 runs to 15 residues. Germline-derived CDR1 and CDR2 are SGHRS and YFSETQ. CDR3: CASSATGDSGDTIYF. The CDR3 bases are TGCGCCAGCAGCGCAACAGGGGATAGTGGAGACACCATATATTTT. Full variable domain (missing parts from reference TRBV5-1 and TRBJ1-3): KAGVTQTPRYLIKTRGQQVTLSCSPISGHRSVSWYQQTPGQGLQFLFEYFSETQRNKGNFPGRFSGRQFSNSRSEMNVSTLELGDSALYLCASSATGDSGDTIYFGEGSWLTVV.

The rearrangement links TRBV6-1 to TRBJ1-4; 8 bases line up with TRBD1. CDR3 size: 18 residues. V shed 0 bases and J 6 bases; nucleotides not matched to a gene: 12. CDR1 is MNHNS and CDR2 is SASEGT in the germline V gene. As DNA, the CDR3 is TGTGCCAGCAGTGAAGCGCTTCGGGGAACAGGGGGGGATGAAAAACTGTTTTTT. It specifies CASSEALRGTGGDEKLFF.

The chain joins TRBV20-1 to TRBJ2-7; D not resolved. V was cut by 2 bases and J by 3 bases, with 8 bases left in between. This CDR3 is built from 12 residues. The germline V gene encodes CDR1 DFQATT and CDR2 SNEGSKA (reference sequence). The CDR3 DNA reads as TGCAGTGCTAGAAACAGAATCTACGAGCAGTACGTC. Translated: CSARNRIYEQYV.

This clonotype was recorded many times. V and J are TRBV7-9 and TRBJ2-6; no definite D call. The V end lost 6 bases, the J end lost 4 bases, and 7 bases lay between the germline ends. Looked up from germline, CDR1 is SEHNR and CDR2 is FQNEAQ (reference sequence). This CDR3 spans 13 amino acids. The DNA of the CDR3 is TGTGCCAGCAGGAAAGCCGGGGCCAACGTCCTGACTTTC. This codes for CASRKAGANVLTF.

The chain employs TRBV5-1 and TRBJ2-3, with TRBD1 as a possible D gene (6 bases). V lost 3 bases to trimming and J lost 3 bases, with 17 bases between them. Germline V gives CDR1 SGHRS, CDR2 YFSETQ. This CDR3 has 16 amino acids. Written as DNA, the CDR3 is TGCGCCAGCAGCTACGACCGGGACAAGTTAACAGATACGCAGTATTTT. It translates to CASSYDRDKLTDTQYF.

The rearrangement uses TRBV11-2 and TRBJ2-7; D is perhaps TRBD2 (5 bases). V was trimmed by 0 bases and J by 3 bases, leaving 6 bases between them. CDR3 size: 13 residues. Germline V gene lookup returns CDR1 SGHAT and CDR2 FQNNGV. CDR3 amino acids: CASSLDRDYEQYF. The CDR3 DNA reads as TGTGCCAGCAGCTTAGATCGGGACTACGAGCAGTACTTC. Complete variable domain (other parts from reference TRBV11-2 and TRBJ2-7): EAGVAQSPRYKIIEKRQSVAFWCNPISGHATLYWYQQILGQGPKLLIQFQNNGVVDDSQLPKDRFSAERLKGVDSTLKIQPAKLEDSAVYLCASSLDRDYEQYFGPGTRLTVT.